The entry below gives a single T cell receptor beta chain sequence along with its context. Its antigen is not known. The data are from a study of shared clonotypes between healthy human individuals. Overall study findings and caveats: Expectations were that clonotype sharing among donors would be affected by sequencing depth.

Genomic DNA from each subset was divided evenly over several immunoSEQ plates. Sorted-subset replicate PCRs used about 200 ng of genomic DNA. This amount corresponded to 30,000 to 35,000 T cell genomes. Produced via immunoSEQ multiplex PCR; TCRdb's table is partial and in-frame only. The sample lists roughly 2.1 million clones, approximately 94% seen once, with under 2% in the top ten. Terminally differentiated effector memory CD45RA+ cells were excluded from the naive CD8 cells, which were CD45RO-negative and positively selected for CCR7. Germline V gene data show CDR1 as MDHEN and CDR2 as SYDVKM. Trimming removed 3 bases at V and 8 bases at J, with 14 bases between. The CDR3 spans 14 residues.

The genes are TRBV28 and TRBJ2-1; possibly TRBD1 for D (6 bases). The clonotype originates from a young man in good health. Some clones in this sample may be carry-over from other donors' samples. Sequences were obtained from naive CD8+ T cells from PBMCs. The CDR3 loop reads CASSFQTGGDEQFF. The CDR3 DNA sequence: TGTGCCAGCAGTTTTCAGACAGGAGGTGATGAGCAGTTCTTC.